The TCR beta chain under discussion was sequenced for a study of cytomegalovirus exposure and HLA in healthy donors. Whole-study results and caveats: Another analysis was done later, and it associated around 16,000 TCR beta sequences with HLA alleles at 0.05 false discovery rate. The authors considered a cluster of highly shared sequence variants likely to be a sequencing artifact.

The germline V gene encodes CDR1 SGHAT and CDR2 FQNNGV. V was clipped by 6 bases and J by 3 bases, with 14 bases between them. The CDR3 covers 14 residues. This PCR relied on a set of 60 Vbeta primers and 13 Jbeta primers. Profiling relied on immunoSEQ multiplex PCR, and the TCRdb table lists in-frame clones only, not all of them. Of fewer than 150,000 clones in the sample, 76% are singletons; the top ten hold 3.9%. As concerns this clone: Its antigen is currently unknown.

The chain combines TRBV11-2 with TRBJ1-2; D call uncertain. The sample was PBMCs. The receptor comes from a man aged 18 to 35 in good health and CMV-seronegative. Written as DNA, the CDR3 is TGTGCCAGCAGGCGACCCGGGTTCGACTATGGCTACACCTTC. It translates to CASRRPGFDYGYTF.